This T cell receptor (beta chain) was obtained from a study of OX40 agonist ivuxolimab in advanced cancers. Some clones are missing from TCRdb's copy, which holds only in-frame ones; the method was immunoSEQ multiplex PCR. The sample consists of about 99,000 clones, approximately 95% of them appearing once. V dropped 5 bases and J dropped 5; count of bases not matched to a gene: 3. The germline CDR1 and CDR2 sequences are SGHRS and YFSETQ. The CDR3 runs 12 residues. This chain uses TRBV5-1 with TRBJ2-5, with 7 bases identical to TRBD2. The sequencing here drew on CD4+ or CD8+ T cells sorted from blood, taken in a trial of the OX40 agonist ivuxolimab. This receptor was identified in an adult with an advanced solid tumor such as melanoma, head and neck, liver or kidney cancer. Here the CDR3 DNA reads TGCGCCAGCAGAGGTAGCGGGGAGACCCAGTACTTC. The encoded protein is CASRGSGETQYF.